This T cell receptor (beta chain) was found in a study of cytomegalovirus exposure and HLA in healthy donors. Study-wide background: HLA-typed donors were the source of approximately 85 million unique TCRs, which an early data release held.

Germline-derived CDR1 and CDR2 are LGHNA and YSLEER. V lost 0 bases and J 0 bases, leaving 18 bases between the germline ends. The CDR3 runs to 19 residues. A remark on this clone: The antigen is not known.

The PCR contained 60 Vbeta and 13 Jbeta primers. TCRdb's table, derived via immunoSEQ multiplex PCR, lists solely in-frame clones and lacks some. The sample contains 130,000 to 150,000 clones, about four fifths of which appear only once. General observations from the study: Most TCR sequences showed up rarely, but some public TCRs showed up in many donors. The later analysis indicated that the majority of CMV-associated TCR beta chains appeared HLA-restricted.

The rearrangement links TRBV4-3 to TRBJ1-5; D is uncertain. Sequencing input: PBMCs. This TCR came from a man in his forties in good health and CMV-seropositive. The CDR3, as DNA: TGCGCCAGCAGCCAAGATTATGGTGCGGCCGGGGATAGCAATCAGCCCCAGCATTTT. Amino acid sequence: CASSQDYGAAGDSNQPQHF.